The T cell receptor (beta chain) under discussion was sequenced for a study of fetal regulatory T cell absence and autoimmunity (TCRdb year 2017). Describing the broader study: Autoimmunity of the exocrine pancreas was seen in the IPEX patients even though clinical diabetes was absent.

The CDR3 numbers 13 residues from cysteine through phenylalanine. Only CDR3 DNA is held: 39 bases, read in frame from base 1. The germline V gene yields MRHNA for CDR1 and SNTAGT for CDR2. The V end gives up 5 bases and the J end 9 bases, leaving 5 bases in the junction not matched to a gene. Amplification and barcoding of TCRbeta CDR3 regions were carried out by two-step multiplex PCR on the immunoSEQ human TCRbeta survey platform. Libraries were sequenced on Illumina instruments, and IgH from the same samples was sequenced in parallel. Regarding the original processing steps: Raw reads were filtered against IMGT V, D, J definitions and binned by a nearest-neighbor algorithm to remove PCR and sequencing errors. Clones were defined by identical nucleotide sequence; differential abundance between tissues used per-clone Fisher exact tests with pFDR threshold p<0.01. A minimum inclusion filter of 10 in either sample excluded clones with frequencies too low for statistical inference. The immunoSEQ Analyzer was used for pairwise clonal comparisons, and IMGT tools were used to assess gene family usage. TCRdb obtained this table from immuneACCESS and retained in-frame rearrangements with V and J assigned. These tables miss some clones; where compared with another copy, unresolved V genes account for less than half of the shortfall, and the remainder is unexplained. The DNA gave D and trimming, while V, J and clone size come from that table. The sample contains around 100,000 clones, about two thirds of them found a single time. The top ten clonotypes cover less than 2.5% of the sample.

A note on this clone: Its target antigen remains unknown. Per-base quality was not reported, and no clone a single base away is much larger than it.

Genomic DNA obtained from frozen pancreas tissue was processed for repertoire sequencing. Genomic DNA, about 1.8-3.2 ug, was extracted from umbilical cord blood or frozen pancreas using the DNeasy Blood and Tissue Kit. Results the study describes overall, beyond this receptor: TRB gene family usage was found to be broadly similar between cord blood and pancreas and to resemble published neonatal and adult repertoires. The oligoclonal enrichment was interpreted as supporting antigen-driven autoimmunity in the pancreas before birth in IPEX syndrome. Compared with cord blood, the pancreas TCR compartment showed significant oligoclonal enrichment, and some top clones were enriched more than 85-fold.

This TCR came from a male donor with IPEX syndrome. Source material: pancreas tissue. Recombination connected TRBV6-4 to TRBJ2-7, and 12 junction bases match TRBD1. The DNA sequence is given as TGTGCCAGCAGTTCCGGGACAGGGGGCGCGCAGTACTTC. Translated, this is CASSSGTGGAQYF.